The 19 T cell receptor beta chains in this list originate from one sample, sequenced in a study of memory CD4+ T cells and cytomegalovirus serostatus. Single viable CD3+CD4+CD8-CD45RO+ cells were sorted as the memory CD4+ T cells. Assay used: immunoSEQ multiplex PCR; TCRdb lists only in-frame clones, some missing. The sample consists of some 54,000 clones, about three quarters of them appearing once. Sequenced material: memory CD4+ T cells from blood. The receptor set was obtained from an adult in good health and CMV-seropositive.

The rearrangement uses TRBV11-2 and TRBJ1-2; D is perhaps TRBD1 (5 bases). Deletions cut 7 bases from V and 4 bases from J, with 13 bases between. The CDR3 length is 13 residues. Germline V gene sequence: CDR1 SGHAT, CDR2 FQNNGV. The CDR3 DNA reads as TGTGCCAGCACCATGGGGGGGGTCTATGGCTACACCTTC. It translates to CASTMGGVYGYTF.

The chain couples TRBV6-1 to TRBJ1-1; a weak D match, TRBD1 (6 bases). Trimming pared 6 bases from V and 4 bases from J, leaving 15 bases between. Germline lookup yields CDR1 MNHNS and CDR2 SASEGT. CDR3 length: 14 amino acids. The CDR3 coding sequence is TGTGCCAGCAGAGAGGACAGTTCTGGCACTGAAGCTTTCTTT. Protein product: CASREDSSGTEAFF.

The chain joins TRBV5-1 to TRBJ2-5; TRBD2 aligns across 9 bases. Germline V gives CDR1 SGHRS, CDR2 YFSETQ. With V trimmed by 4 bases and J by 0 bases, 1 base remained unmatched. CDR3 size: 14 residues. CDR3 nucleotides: TGCGCCAGCAGCCCTAGCGGGGACCAAGAGACCCAGTACTTC. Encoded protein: CASSPSGDQETQYF.

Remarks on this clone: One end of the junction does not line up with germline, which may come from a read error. The CDR3 region has the DNA TGTGCTAGCAGCTTAATTCAGGGGGGAGAGCAGTACTTC. Its translation is CASSLIQGGEQYF. The chain employs TRBV7-7 and TRBJ2-7, with a possible D match to TRBD1 (7 bases). In germline, CDR1 is SSHAT, CDR2 FNYEAQ (reference sequence). The CDR3 is 13 residues long. Looking up the rest from reference TRBV7-7 and TRBJ2-7 gives the full variable domain: GAGVSQSPRYKVTKRGQDVTLRCDPISSHATLYWYQQALGQGPEFLTYFNYEAQPDKSGLPSDRFSAERPEGSISTLTIQRTEQRDSAMYRCASSLIQGGEQYFGPGTRLTVT.

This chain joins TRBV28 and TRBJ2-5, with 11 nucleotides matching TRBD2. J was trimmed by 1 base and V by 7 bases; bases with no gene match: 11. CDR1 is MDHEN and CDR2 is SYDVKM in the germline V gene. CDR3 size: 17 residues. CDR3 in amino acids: CASTRRGGTSGQETQYF. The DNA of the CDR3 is TGTGCCAGCACCCGCAGGGGGGGGACTAGCGGCCAAGAGACCCAGTACTTC.

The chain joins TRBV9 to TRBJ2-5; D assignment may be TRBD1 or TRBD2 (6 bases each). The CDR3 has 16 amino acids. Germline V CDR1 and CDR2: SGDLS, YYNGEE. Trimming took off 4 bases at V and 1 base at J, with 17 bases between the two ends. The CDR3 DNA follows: TGTGCCAGCAGCCCAGGGGCAGGGAGGCCCCAAGAGACCCAGTACTTC. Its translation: CASSPGAGRPQETQYF.

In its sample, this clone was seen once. The CDR3, as DNA: TGTGCCAGCAGCGACTACAATGAGCAGTTCTTC. This translates into CASSDYNEQFF. This chain connects TRBV7-8 to TRBJ2-1; D is unresolved. V was cut by 5 bases and J by 3 bases, with 2 bases left in between. The germline CDR1 and CDR2 sequences are SGHVS and FQNEAQ. This CDR3 contains 11 residues.

DNA of the CDR3: TGTGCCAGCAGTTACTCGAAAGGGACAGGGACTGGCACCTTC. This translates into CASSYSKGTGTGTF. V gene TRBV6-5 combines with J gene TRBJ1-2; 9 nucleotides agree with TRBD1. Germline V gene lookup returns CDR1 MNHEY and CDR2 SVGAGI. V dropped 0 bases and J dropped 13; count of bases not matched to a gene: 9. This CDR3 is built from 14 residues.

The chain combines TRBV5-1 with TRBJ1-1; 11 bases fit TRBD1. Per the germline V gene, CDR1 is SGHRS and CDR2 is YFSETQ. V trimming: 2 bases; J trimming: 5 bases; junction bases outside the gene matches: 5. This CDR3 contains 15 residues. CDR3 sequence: CASSLRDRGETEAFF. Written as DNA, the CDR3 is TGCGCCAGCAGCTTAAGGGACAGGGGGGAGACTGAAGCTTTCTTT.

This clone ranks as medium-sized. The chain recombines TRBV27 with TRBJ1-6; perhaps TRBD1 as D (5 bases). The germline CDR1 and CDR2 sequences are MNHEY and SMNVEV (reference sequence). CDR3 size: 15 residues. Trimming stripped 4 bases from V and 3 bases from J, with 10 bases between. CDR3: CASSSLGGYNSPLHF. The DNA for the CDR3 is TGTGCCAGCAGTTCGTTGGGGGGCTATAATTCACCCCTCCACTTT.

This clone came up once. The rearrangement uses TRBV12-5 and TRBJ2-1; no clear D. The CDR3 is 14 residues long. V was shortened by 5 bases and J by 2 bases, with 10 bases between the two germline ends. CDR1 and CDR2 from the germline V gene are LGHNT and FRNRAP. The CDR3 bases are TGTGCTAGTGGTACGACTCGACCCTACAATGAGCAGTTCTTC. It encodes CASGTTRPYNEQFF.

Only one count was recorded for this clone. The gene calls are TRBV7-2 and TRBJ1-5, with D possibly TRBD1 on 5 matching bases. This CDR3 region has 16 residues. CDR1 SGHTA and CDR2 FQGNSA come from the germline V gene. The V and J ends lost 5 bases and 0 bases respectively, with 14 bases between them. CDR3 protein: CASSERGGYSNQPQHF. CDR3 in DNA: TGTGCCAGCAGCGAACGCGGGGGGTATAGCAATCAGCCCCAGCATTTT.

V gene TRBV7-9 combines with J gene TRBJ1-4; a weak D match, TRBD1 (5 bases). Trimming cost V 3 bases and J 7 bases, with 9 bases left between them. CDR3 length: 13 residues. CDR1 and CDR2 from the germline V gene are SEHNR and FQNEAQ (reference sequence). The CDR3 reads CASSLPGGEKLFF. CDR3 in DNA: TGTGCCAGCAGCTTGCCCGGGGGTGAAAAACTGTTTTTT. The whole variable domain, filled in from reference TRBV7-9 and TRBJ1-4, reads DTGVSQNPRHKITKRGQNVTFRCDPISEHNRLYWYRQTLGQGPEFLTYFQNEAQLEKSRLLSDRFSAERPKGSFSTLEIQRTEQGDSAMYLCASSLPGGEKLFFGSGTQLSVL.

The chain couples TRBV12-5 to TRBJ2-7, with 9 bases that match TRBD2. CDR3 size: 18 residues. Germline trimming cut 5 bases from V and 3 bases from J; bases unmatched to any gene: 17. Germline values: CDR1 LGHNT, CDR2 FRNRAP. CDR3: CASGTPGSGRSMCYEQYF. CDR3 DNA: TGTGCTAGTGGTACCCCGGGTAGCGGGAGATCTATGTGCTACGAGCAGTACTTC.

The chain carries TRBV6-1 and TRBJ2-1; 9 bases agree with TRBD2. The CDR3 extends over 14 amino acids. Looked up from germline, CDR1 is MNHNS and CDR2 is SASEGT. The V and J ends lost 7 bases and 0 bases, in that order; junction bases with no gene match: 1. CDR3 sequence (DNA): TGTGCCAGCACAGCGGGGGGCTCCTACAATGAGCAGTTCTTC. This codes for CASTAGGSYNEQFF.

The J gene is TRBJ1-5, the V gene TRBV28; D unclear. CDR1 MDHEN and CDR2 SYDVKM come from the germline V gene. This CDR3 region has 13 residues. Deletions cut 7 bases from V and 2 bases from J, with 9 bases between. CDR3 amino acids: CASKTAGNQPQHF. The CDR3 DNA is TGTGCCAGCAAAACAGCTGGCAATCAGCCCCAGCATTTT.

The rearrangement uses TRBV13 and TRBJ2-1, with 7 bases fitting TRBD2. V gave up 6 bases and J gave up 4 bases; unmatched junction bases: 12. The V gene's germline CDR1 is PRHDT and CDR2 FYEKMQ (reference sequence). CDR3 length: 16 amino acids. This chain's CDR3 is CASRYRMASGYNEQFF. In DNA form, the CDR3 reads TGTGCCAGCAGATACCGCATGGCTAGCGGATACAATGAGCAGTTCTTC.

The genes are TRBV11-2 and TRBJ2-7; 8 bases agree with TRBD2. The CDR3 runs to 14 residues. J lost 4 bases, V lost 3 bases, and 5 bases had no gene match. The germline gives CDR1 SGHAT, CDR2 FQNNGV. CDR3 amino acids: CASSFSGKVYEQYF. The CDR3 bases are TGTGCCAGCAGCTTTAGCGGGAAAGTTTACGAGCAGTACTTC.

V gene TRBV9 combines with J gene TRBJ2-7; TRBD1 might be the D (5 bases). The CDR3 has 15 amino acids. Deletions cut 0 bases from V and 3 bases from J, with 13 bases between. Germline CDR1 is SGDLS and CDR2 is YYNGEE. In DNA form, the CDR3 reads TGTGCCAGCAGCGTAGAACCAGGGTCGGACTACGAGCAGTACTTC. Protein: CASSVEPGSDYEQYF.